A single sample gave rise to the 2 T cell receptor beta chains below, sequenced in a study of cytomegalovirus exposure and HLA in healthy donors. A multiplex PCR was run with 60 Vbeta primers and 13 Jbeta primers. The protocol was immunoSEQ multiplex PCR, while the TCRdb copy is restricted to in-frame clones and leaves out a portion. This table has about 110,000 clones, around 80% appearing once. Sequencing was done on a sample of PBMCs. These receptors all stem from a woman in her fifties or sixties in good health and CMV-seropositive.

The V gene is TRBV5-1, the J gene TRBJ2-5; 8 positions match TRBD2. With 6 bases clipped from V and 2 bases from J, the junction kept 9 bases outside the gene matches. Looked up from germline, CDR1 is SGHRS and CDR2 is YFSETQ. The CDR3 has 15 amino acids. In DNA, the CDR3 is TGCGCCAGCAACCAGGCGGGGGGCCCTCAAGAGACCCAGTACTTC. This translates into CASNQAGGPQETQYF.

This chain uses TRBV30 with TRBJ1-4; D is unclear. Germline CDR1 is GTSNPN and CDR2 is SVGIG (reference sequence). This CDR3 spans 16 amino acids. Deletions cut 2 bases from V and 4 bases from J, with 17 bases between. Here the CDR3 DNA reads TGTGCCTGGAGTAAGACTTCTGGCAGAATTAATGAAAAACTGTTTTTT. This codes for CAWSKTSGRINEKLFF.